This TCR beta chain emerged from a study of cytomegalovirus exposure and HLA in healthy donors. Whole-study findings and limits: TCR beta V- and J-gene trimming was later associated with a missense DCLRE1C variant. Several of the most significant clusters were apparently associated with common viral pathogens in a later analysis.

60 Vbeta and 13 Jbeta primers were used in PCR. This table comes from immunoSEQ multiplex PCR, and its TCRdb copy is limited to in-frame clones, with some not included. In the table there are roughly 140,000 clones, 75% to 80% of which are singletons. The CDR3 length is 19 residues. Germline trimming cut 4 bases from V and 1 base from J; bases unmatched to any gene: 11. CDR1 is SGDLS, CDR2 YYNGEE, per germline. Donors sampled were nominally healthy, though unrecorded immune exposures were likely. Comments on this clone: Its antigen remains unknown.

The rearrangement links TRBV9 to TRBJ2-6, with 10 bases identical to TRBD1. The sequenced sample was PBMCs. This clonotype was sampled from a woman in her thirties in good health and CMV-seronegative. CDR3 DNA sequence: TGTGCCAGCAGCCCCACCCCGGGACAGGGGTTATCTGGGGCCAACGTCCTGACTTTC. It translates to CASSPTPGQGLSGANVLTF.